These 28 T cell receptor beta chains originate from one sample sequenced in a study of CD8 T cells in Susac syndrome. Reverse transcription of about 0.5 to 1 ug RNA used random hexamers. TCRdb re-called the immunoSEQ multiplex PCR reads with MiXCR, one entry per CDR3 protein. The table lists 150,000 to 180,000 distinct CDR3 sequences, just under 97% of them singletons, with roughly 0.16% in the top ten. Material: CD8+ T cells from PBMCs. These receptors all stem from a human donor with multiple sclerosis.

CDR3 protein: CASSHGTGKETQYF. The CDR3 coding sequence is TGTGCCAGCAGCCACGGGACAGGGAAAGAGACCCAGTACTTC. The chain employs TRBV5-6 and TRBJ2-5; 9 nucleotides agree with TRBD1. The CDR3 has 14 residues. Germline trimming cut 4 bases from V and 3 bases from J; bases unmatched to any gene: 4. Germline lookup yields CDR1 SGHDT and CDR2 YYEEEE.

The genes are TRBV20-1 and TRBJ1-2; 7 positions match TRBD1. The V gene end was trimmed by 0 bases and the J gene end by 5 bases; junction bases not matched to a gene: 9. From germline, CDR1 is DFQATT and CDR2 SNEGSKA (reference sequence). The CDR3 runs 15 residues. CDR3 loop: CSARDREGARYGYTF. CDR3 coding DNA: TGCAGTGCTAGAGATCGGGAGGGGGCGAGATATGGCTACACCTTC.

The chain uses TRBV12-3 or TRBV12-4 and TRBJ1-6; possibly TRBD1 for D (5 bases). The length of the CDR3 is 14 residues. V was clipped by 3 bases and J by 8 bases, with 11 bases between them. CDR3 amino acids: CASSFGASDSPLHF. CDR3 in DNA: TGTGCCAGCAGTTTTGGGGCATCGGATTCACCCCTCCACTTT.

The V gene is TRBV12-3 or TRBV12-4, the J gene TRBJ1-5; TRBD1 aligns across 10 bases. This CDR3 region has 14 residues. The trim removed 6 bases at V and 7 bases at J, leaving 6 bases unmatched. CDR3 amino acids: CASRTGGAGQPQHF. As DNA, the CDR3 is TGTGCCAGCAGGACAGGGGGCGCAGGGCAGCCCCAGCATTTT.

The rearrangement joins TRBV5-6 to TRBJ2-1; 10 nucleotides align to TRBD2. Trimming at V came to 4 bases and at J to 9 bases, leaving 10 bases not matched to a gene. Per the germline V gene, CDR1 is SGHDT and CDR2 is YYEEEE. This CDR3 spans 15 amino acids. CDR3 protein: CASSPGSGGAVEQFF. CDR3 nucleotide sequence: TGTGCCAGCAGCCCCGGGAGCGGGGGGGCTGTTGAGCAGTTCTTC.

The chain combines TRBV9 with TRBJ1-1, with D unclear. The CDR3 totals 13 residues. The germline V gene has CDR1 SGDLS and CDR2 YYNGEE. The V gene lost 2 bases and the J gene lost 1 base, with 6 bases spanning the gap. CDR3 in amino acids: CASSVLGNTEAFF. CDR3 bases: TGTGCCAGCAGCGTTTTAGGGAACACTGAAGCTTTCTTT.

The V and J genes are TRBV5-1 and TRBJ2-7; D remains ambiguous. The V end lost 2 bases, the J end lost 5 bases, and 8 bases lay between the germline ends. Looked up from germline, CDR1 is SGHRS and CDR2 is YFSETQ. The CDR3 is made up of 12 amino acids. The chain's CDR3 is CASSFPPDEQYF. Written as DNA, the CDR3 is TGCGCCAGCAGCTTCCCTCCGGACGAGCAGTACTTC.

The chain joins TRBV7-9 to TRBJ2-3, with 8 bases identical to TRBD2. Germline V lookup: CDR1 SEHNR, CDR2 FQNEAQ (reference sequence). V shed 5 bases and J 2 bases; nucleotides not matched to a gene: 9. The CDR3 consists of 16 residues. CDR3 protein: CASSPTDSGDTDTQYF. As DNA, the CDR3 is TGTGCCAGCAGCCCGACAGATAGCGGGGACACAGATACGCAGTATTTT. The full variable domain, its missing parts supplied by reference TRBV7-9 and TRBJ2-3, is DTGVSQNPRHKITKRGQNVTFRCDPISEHNRLYWYRQTLGQGPEFLTYFQNEAQLEKSRLLSDRFSAERPKGSFSTLEIQRTEQGDSAMYLCASSPTDSGDTDTQYFGPGTRLTVL.

This sequence joins TRBV4-1 and TRBJ1-1; possibly TRBD1 for D (5 bases). The V end was cut by 0 bases, the J end by 8 bases, with 13 bases between. The CDR3 length is 14 residues. Germline V lookup: CDR1 MGHRA, CDR2 YSYEKL. CDR3 region: CASSQEHGADEAFF. The CDR3 bases are TGCGCCAGCAGCCAAGAGCACGGGGCGGACGAAGCTTTCTTT.

In this sample, this clonotype turned up a few times. This chain uses TRBV30 with TRBJ1-1, with D perhaps matching TRBD1 (5 bases). Germline assignment: CDR1 GTSNPN and CDR2 SVGIG (reference sequence). V lost 2 bases to trimming and J lost 4 bases, with 11 bases between them. CDR3 length: 13 amino acids. Written as DNA, the CDR3 is TGTGCCTGGAGTCCTGGACAAGGCACTGAAGCTTTCTTT. Residues: CAWSPGQGTEAFF.

Only one count was recorded for this clonotype. This sequence joins TRBV29-1 and TRBJ1-1; 7 bases agree with TRBD1. The CDR3 consists of 14 residues. Per germline, CDR1 SQVTM and CDR2 ANQGSEA. V lost 8 bases, J lost 4 bases, and 13 bases stayed unmatched. In DNA form, the CDR3 reads TGCAGCCCTTGGGGAGGGGGCGAGGGCACTGAAGCTTTCTTT. Amino acids: CSPWGGGEGTEAFF.

This chain links TRBV3-1 with TRBJ2-7, with 8 bases aligning to TRBD2. V shed 0 bases and J 4 bases; nucleotides not matched to a gene: 5. This CDR3 is built from 15 residues. CDR1 LGHDT and CDR2 YNNKEL come from the germline V gene (reference sequence). CDR3 amino acids: CASSQEGSGGYEQYV. For the CDR3, the DNA is TGTGCCAGCAGCCAAGAAGGATCGGGAGGGTACGAGCAGTACGTC.

The chain employs TRBV29-1 and TRBJ1-1, with D unclear. With 6 bases removed from V and 3 bases from J, the gap between germline ends came to 8 bases. Per germline, CDR1 SQVTM and CDR2 ANQGSEA. This CDR3 is 11 amino acids long. CDR3 DNA sequence: TGCAGCGTATATCAGGACACTGAAGCTTTCTTT. This codes for CSVYQDTEAFF.

This CDR3 is CASSFGGGTGYTF. CDR3 sequence (DNA): TGTGCCAGCAGTTTTGGAGGGGGCACAGGCTACACCTTC. The chain combines TRBV27 with TRBJ1-2; the match to TRBD1 covers 7 bases. After removal of 3 bases from V and 8 bases from J, the junction contained 6 bases not matched to a gene. The CDR3 sequence is 13 residues long. The germline V gene has CDR1 MNHEY and CDR2 SMNVEV (reference sequence).

The chain is built from TRBV7-9 and TRBJ2-3; 11 nucleotides align to TRBD2. With V trimmed by 5 bases and J by 4 bases, 5 bases remained unmatched. Germline assignment: CDR1 SEHNR and CDR2 FQNEAQ (reference sequence). The length of the CDR3 is 15 residues. The CDR3 here is CASSLVTSGADTQYF. DNA for the CDR3: TGTGCCAGCAGCCTCGTGACTAGCGGGGCAGATACGCAGTATTTT.

In nucleotides, the CDR3 is TGTGCCAGCAGTCCCACAGGGAACACCGGGGAGCTGTTTTTT. Protein sequence: CASSPTGNTGELFF. V and J are TRBV12-3 or TRBV12-4 and TRBJ2-2; weak D call: TRBD1 (5 bases). V was cut by 5 bases and J by 1 base, with 8 bases left in between. The CDR3 is 14 residues long.

V usage is TRBV3-1 and J usage is TRBJ1-2; D gene unclear. V was shortened by 0 bases and J by 8 bases, with 13 bases between the two germline ends. The CDR3 runs to 14 residues. Germline loops: CDR1 LGHDT, CDR2 YNNKEL (reference sequence). The CDR3 loop is CASSQEVGFEGYTF. The DNA for the CDR3 is TGTGCCAGCAGCCAAGAGGTCGGGTTTGAGGGCTACACCTTC.

V and J are TRBV25-1 and TRBJ2-6; the match to TRBD1 covers 9 bases. J gave up 1 base and V 10 bases, and 2 bases lay outside the gene matches. Per the germline V gene, CDR1 is MGHDK and CDR2 is SYGVNS. This CDR3 comprises 14 residues. The CDR3 region is CATGTGSGANVLTF. The DNA of the CDR3 is TGTGCCACCGGGACAGGGTCTGGGGCCAACGTCCTGACTTTC. Combining the CDR3 with reference TRBV25-1 and TRBJ2-6 gives the whole variable domain EADIYQTPRYLVIGTGKKITLECSQTMGHDKMYWYQQDPGMELHLIHYSYGVNSTEKGDLSSESTVSRIRTEHFPLTLESARPSHTSQYLCATGTGSGANVLTFGAGSRLTVL.

The J gene is TRBJ2-1, the V gene TRBV30; possibly TRBD2 for D (6 bases). Looked up from germline, CDR1 is GTSNPN and CDR2 is SVGIG (reference sequence). The V and J ends lost 1 base and 2 bases respectively, with 9 bases between them. The CDR3 length is 14 residues. The CDR3 sequence is CAWSGGETYNEQFF. The CDR3 DNA reads as TGTGCCTGGAGTGGCGGGGAGACCTACAATGAGCAGTTCTTC.

This chain links TRBV5-6 with TRBJ2-5; 8 positions match TRBD1. Losses at the gene ends were 4 bases for V and 4 bases for J; bases not matched to a gene: 6. This CDR3 is 14 amino acids long. The germline V gene has CDR1 SGHDT and CDR2 YYEEEE. Written as DNA, the CDR3 is TGTGCCAGCAGCCCGGACAGGGTTGGAGAGACCCAGTACTTC. It codes for CASSPDRVGETQYF. The whole variable domain, filled in from reference TRBV5-6 and TRBJ2-5, reads DAGVTQSPTHLIKTRGQQVTLRCSPKSGHDTVSWYQQALGQGPQFIFQYYEEEERQRGNFPDRFSGHQFPNYSSELNVNALLLGDSALYLCASSPDRVGETQYFGPGTRLLVL.

The genes are TRBV12-3 or TRBV12-4 and TRBJ1-1, with a tentative D call TRBD1 (5 bases). The V and J ends lost 6 bases and 1 base respectively, with 9 bases between them. The CDR3 covers 13 residues. This CDR3 is CASSRGQNTEAFF. The CDR3 DNA reads as TGTGCCAGCAGCCGTGGACAGAACACTGAAGCTTTCTTT.

The rearrangement joins TRBV3-1 to TRBJ2-1, with 8 bases aligning to TRBD2. Germline CDR1 reads LGHDT; CDR2 reads YNNKEL (reference sequence). The ends lost 1 base at V and 2 bases at J; junction bases unmatched: 4. CDR3 length: 16 residues. CDR3 region: CASSQAGGAAYNEQFF. The CDR3 coding sequence is TGTGCCAGCAGCCAAGCCGGGGGGGCCGCCTACAATGAGCAGTTCTTC.

This chain connects TRBV12-3 or TRBV12-4 to TRBJ1-5; D possibly corresponds to TRBD1 (5 bases). The CDR3 runs to 12 residues. Trimming removed 6 bases from V and 9 bases from J, with 12 bases in between. The CDR3 coding sequence is TGTGCCAGCAGGCTTTCAGGGTCGCCCCAGCATTTT. It encodes CASRLSGSPQHF.

V and J are TRBV19 and TRBJ2-3; possibly TRBD2 for D (6 bases). V dropped 3 bases and J dropped 0 bases, with 13 bases sitting between them. CDR3 size: 16 residues. Germline V gene data show CDR1 as LNHDA and CDR2 as SQIVND (reference sequence). This chain's CDR3 is CASSIWGDLSTDTQYF. Here the CDR3 DNA reads TGTGCCAGTAGTATCTGGGGGGACCTCAGCACAGATACGCAGTATTTT.

The chain has TRBV29-1 and TRBJ2-2; no clear D. Germline lookup yields CDR1 SQVTM and CDR2 ANQGSEA. Trimming removed 7 bases at V and 5 bases at J, with 8 bases between. This CDR3 comprises 11 residues. DNA for the CDR3: TGCAGCGCTCGTACAACCGGGGAGCTGTTTTTT. Protein sequence: CSARTTGELFF.

The gene calls are TRBV29-1 and TRBJ2-7; tentative D call: TRBD2 (6 bases). The CDR3 loop spans 15 amino acids. Trimming left V 0 bases short and J 6 bases short, with 18 bases between. CDR1 is SQVTM, CDR2 ANQGSEA, per germline. CDR3 loop: CSVEDQYGAGGEQYF. In DNA, the CDR3 is TGCAGCGTTGAAGATCAGTATGGGGCCGGGGGCGAGCAGTACTTC.

In DNA form, the CDR3 reads TGTGCCAGCAGCTTAGCGGACACAGATACGCAGTATTTT. Amino acids: CASSLADTDTQYF. The V and J genes are TRBV13 and TRBJ2-3; D is uncertain. The germline V gene has CDR1 PRHDT and CDR2 FYEKMQ (reference sequence). Trimming shortened V by 1 base and J by 2 bases, and 4 bases separated the two germline ends. The CDR3 spans 13 residues. The whole variable domain, filled in from reference TRBV13 and TRBJ2-3, reads AAGVIQSPRHLIKEKRETATLKCYPIPRHDTVYWYQQGPGQDPQFLISFYEKMQSDKGSIPDRFSAQQFSDYHSELNMSSLELGDSALYFCASSLADTDTQYFGPGTRLTVL.

The chain employs TRBV14 and TRBJ2-1, with D possibly matching TRBD1 (6 bases). V dropped 2 bases and J dropped 4 bases, with 12 bases sitting between them. The CDR3 runs 15 residues. Per the germline V gene, CDR1 is SGHDN and CDR2 is FVKESK. The DNA for the CDR3 is TGTGCCAGCAGCCAACCGGGGACATCTTACAATGAGCAGTTCTTC. Protein sequence: CASSQPGTSYNEQFF.